These 2 T cell receptor beta chains were sequenced from one sample in a study of early T cells in non-severe SARS-CoV-2 infection. TCRdb processed the 5' RACE reads anew with MiXCR; each CDR3 protein has one entry. The sample shows 70,000 or so distinct CDR3 sequences, 9% to 15% of them seen only once. The source material was whole blood. The source is an adult who was a healthcare worker with PCR-confirmed SARS-CoV-2 infection or an uninfected control (not recorded which).

This clonotype was seen many times. The chain carries TRBV5-5 and TRBJ1-1, with 9 bases that match TRBD1. Trimming removed 5 bases from V and 4 bases from J; junction bases left unmatched: 12. The germline gives CDR1 SGHKS, CDR2 YYEKEE (reference sequence). The CDR3 is made up of 16 amino acids. CDR3 DNA: TGTGCCAGCAGTTCGCACAGGGGGCCGGACGGCACTGAAGCTTTCTTT. Its protein is CASSSHRGPDGTEAFF. The whole variable domain, remainder taken from reference TRBV5-5 and TRBJ1-1, is DAGVTQSPTHLIKTRGQQVTLRCSPISGHKSVSWYQQVLGQGPQFIFQYYEKEERGRGNFPDRFSARQFPNYSSELNVNALLLGDSALYLCASSSHRGPDGTEAFFGQGTRLTVV.

In this sample, this clonotype turned up many times. V gene TRBV6-5 combines with J gene TRBJ2-1, with 7 bases fitting TRBD1. Germline V lookup: CDR1 MNHEY, CDR2 SVGAGI. With V trimmed by 5 bases and J by 4 bases, 5 bases remained unmatched. The CDR3 is 14 amino acids. The CDR3 bases are TGTGCCAGCAGTCACAGGGGTGGGTACAATGAGCAGTTCTTC. As protein: CASSHRGGYNEQFF.